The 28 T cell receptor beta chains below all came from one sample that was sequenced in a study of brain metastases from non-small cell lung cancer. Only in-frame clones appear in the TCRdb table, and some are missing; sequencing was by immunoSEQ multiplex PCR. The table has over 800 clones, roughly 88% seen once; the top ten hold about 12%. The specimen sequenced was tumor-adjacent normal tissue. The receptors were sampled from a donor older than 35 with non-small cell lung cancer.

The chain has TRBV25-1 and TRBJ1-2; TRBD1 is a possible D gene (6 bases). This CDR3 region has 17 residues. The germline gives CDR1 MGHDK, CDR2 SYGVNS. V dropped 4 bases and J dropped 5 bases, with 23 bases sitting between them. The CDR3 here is CASSGVVSGTPAYGYTF. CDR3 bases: TGTGCCAGCAGTGGCGTCGTCTCCGGGACACCGGCATATGGCTACACCTTC.

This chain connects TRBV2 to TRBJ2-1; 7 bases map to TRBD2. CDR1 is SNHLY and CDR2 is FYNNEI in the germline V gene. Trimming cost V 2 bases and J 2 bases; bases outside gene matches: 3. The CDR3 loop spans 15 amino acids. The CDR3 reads CASSERGGPYNEQFF. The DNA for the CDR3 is TGTGCCAGCAGTGAACGCGGGGGTCCCTACAATGAGCAGTTCTTC.

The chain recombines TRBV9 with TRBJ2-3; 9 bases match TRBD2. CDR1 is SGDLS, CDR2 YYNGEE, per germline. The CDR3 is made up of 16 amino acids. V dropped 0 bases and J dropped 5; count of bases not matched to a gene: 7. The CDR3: CASSVAGGGAEDTQYF. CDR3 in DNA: TGTGCCAGCAGCGTAGCTGGCGGGGGGGCGGAAGATACGCAGTATTTT.

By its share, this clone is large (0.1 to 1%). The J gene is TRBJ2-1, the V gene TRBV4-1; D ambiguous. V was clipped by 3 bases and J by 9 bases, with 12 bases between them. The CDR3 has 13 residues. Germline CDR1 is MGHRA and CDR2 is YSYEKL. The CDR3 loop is CASSQETSREQFF. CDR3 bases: TGCGCCAGCAGCCAGGAAACGAGTCGTGAGCAGTTCTTC.

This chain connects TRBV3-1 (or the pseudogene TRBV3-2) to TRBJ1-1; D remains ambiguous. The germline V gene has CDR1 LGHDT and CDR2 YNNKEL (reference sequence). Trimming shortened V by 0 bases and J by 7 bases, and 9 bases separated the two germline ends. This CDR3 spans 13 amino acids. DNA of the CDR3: TGTGCCAGCAGCCAAGATGGTCAGCTTGAAGCTTTCTTT. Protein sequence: CASSQDGQLEAFF.

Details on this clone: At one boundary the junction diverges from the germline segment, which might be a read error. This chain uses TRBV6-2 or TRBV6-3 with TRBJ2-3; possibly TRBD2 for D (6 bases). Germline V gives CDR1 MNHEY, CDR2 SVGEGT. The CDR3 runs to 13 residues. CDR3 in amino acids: CASSYSDYDMQYF. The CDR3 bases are TGTGCCAGCAGTTACTCGGACTACGATATGCAGTATTTT.

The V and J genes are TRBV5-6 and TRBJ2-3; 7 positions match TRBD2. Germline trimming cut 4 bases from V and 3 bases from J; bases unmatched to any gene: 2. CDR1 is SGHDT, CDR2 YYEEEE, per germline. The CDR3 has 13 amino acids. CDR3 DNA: TGTGCCAGCAGCGGAGCGGGAACAGATACGCAGTATTTT. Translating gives CASSGAGTDTQYF.

The CDR3 DNA reads TGTGCCAGTTCCGGGACTAGCGGGTACAATGAGCAGTTCTTC. It yields the protein CASSGTSGYNEQFF. This chain links TRBV7-9 with TRBJ2-1; 12 nucleotides align to TRBD2. The CDR3 contains 14 residues. Germline V gene sequence: CDR1 SEHNR, CDR2 FQNEAQ (reference sequence). V was pared by 9 bases and J by 4 bases, with 4 bases of the junction left unmatched.

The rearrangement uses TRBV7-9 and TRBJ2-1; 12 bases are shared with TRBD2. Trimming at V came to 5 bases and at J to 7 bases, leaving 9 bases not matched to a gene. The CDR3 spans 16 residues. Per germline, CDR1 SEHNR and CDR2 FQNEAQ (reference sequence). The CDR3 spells CASSPQLAGGYNEQFF. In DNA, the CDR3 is TGTGCCAGCAGCCCCCAACTAGCGGGAGGTTATAATGAGCAGTTCTTC.

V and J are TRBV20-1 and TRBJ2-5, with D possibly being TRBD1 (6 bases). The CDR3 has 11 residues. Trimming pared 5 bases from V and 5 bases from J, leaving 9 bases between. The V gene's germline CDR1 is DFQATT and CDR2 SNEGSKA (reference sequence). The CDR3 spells CSALQGETQYF. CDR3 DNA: TGCAGTGCTTTGCAGGGGGAGACCCAGTACTTC.

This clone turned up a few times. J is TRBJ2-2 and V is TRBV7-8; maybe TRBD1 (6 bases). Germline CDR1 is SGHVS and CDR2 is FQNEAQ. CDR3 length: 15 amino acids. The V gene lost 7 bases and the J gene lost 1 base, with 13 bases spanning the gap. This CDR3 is CASTTRTENTGELFF. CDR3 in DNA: TGTGCCAGCACGACACGGACAGAGAACACCGGGGAGCTGTTTTTT.

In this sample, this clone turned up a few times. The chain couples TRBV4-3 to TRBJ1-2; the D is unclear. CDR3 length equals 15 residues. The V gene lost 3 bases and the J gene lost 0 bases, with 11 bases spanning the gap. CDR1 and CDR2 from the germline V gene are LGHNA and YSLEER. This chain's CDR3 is CASSHNDGTNYGYTF. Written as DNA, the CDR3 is TGCGCCAGCAGCCACAACGACGGGACTAACTATGGCTACACCTTC.

CDR3 sequence (DNA): TGTGCCAGCAGCTCCCCGACGACTGATAGGTCTGACGAGCAGTACTTC. This gives the protein CASSSPTTDRSDEQYF. The chain carries TRBV7-9 and TRBJ2-7, with unresolved D. V dropped 4 bases and J dropped 5 bases, with 21 bases sitting between them. Germline lookup yields CDR1 SEHNR and CDR2 FQNEAQ (reference sequence). The CDR3 runs to 16 residues.

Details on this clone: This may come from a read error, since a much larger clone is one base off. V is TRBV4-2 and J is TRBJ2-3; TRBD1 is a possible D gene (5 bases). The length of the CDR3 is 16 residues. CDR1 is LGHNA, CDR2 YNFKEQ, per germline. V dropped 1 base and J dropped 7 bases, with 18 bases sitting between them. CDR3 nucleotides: TGTGCCAGCAGCCAAGTGGACAACCCGGGCGTAAATACGCAGTATTTT. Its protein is CASSQVDNPGVNTQYF.

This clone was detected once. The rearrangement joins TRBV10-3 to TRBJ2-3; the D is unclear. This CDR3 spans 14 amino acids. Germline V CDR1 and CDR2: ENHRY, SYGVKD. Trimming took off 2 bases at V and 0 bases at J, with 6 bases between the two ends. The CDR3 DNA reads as TGTGCCATCAGTGAGCTGGTTAGCACAGATACGCAGTATTTT. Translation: CAISELVSTDTQYF.

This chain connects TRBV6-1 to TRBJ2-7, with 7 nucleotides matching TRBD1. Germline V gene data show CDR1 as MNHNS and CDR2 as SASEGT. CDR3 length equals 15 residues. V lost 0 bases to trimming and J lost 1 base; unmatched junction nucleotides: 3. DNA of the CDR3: TGTGCCAGCAGTGAAGCGGGGGACAGTTCCTACGAGCAGTACTTC. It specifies CASSEAGDSSYEQYF.

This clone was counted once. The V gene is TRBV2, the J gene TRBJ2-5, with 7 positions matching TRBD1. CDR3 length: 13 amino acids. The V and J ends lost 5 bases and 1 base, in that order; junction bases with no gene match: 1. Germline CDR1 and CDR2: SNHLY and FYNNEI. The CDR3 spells CASSRDSQETQYF. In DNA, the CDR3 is TGTGCCAGCAGTCGGGACAGCCAAGAGACCCAGTACTTC.

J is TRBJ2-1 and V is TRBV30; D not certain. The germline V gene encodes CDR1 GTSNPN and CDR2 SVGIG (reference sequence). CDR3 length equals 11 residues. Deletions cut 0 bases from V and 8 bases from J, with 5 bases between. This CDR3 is CAWSVTYEQFF. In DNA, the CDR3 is TGTGCCTGGAGTGTAACATATGAGCAGTTCTTC.

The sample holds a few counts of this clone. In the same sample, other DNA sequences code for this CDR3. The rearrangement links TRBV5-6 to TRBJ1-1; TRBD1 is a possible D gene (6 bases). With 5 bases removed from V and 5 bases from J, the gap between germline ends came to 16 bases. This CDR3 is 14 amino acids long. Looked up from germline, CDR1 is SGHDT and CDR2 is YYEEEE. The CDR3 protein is CASRWGPVVTEAFF. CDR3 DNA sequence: TGTGCCAGCAGATGGGGGCCGGTGGTGACTGAAGCTTTCTTT. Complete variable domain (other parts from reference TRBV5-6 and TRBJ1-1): DAGVTQSPTHLIKTRGQQVTLRCSPKSGHDTVSWYQQALGQGPQFIFQYYEEEERQRGNFPDRFSGHQFPNYSSELNVNALLLGDSALYLCASRWGPVVTEAFFGQGTRLTVV.

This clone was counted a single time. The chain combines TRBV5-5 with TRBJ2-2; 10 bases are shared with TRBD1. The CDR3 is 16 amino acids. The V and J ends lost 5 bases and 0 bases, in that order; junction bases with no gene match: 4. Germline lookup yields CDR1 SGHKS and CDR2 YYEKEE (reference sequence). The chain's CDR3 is CASSLGQGANTGELFF. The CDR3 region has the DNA TGTGCCAGCAGTCTCGGACAGGGGGCGAACACCGGGGAGCTGTTTTTT. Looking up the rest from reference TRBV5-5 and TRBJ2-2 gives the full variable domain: DAGVTQSPTHLIKTRGQQVTLRCSPISGHKSVSWYQQVLGQGPQFIFQYYEKEERGRGNFPDRFSARQFPNYSSELNVNALLLGDSALYLCASSLGQGANTGELFFGEGSRLTVL.

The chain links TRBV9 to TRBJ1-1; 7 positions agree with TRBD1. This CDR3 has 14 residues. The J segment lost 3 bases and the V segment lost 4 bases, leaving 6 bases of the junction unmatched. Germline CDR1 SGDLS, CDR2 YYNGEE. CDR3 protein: CASSLQGGDTEAFF. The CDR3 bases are TGTGCCAGCAGCTTGCAGGGGGGAGACACTGAAGCTTTCTTT.

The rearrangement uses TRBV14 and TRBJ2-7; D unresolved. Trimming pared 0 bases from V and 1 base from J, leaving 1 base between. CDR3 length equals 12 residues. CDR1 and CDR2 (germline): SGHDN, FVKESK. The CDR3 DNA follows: TGTGCCAGCAGCCAAGAATCCTACGAGCAGTACTTC. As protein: CASSQESYEQYF.

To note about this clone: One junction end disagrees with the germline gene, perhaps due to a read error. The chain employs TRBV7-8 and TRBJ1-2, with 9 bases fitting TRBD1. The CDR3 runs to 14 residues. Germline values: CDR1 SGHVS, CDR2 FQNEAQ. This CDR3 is CASSLVQGAGGYTF. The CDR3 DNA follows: TGTGCCAGCAGCTTGGTACAGGGGGCCGGGGGCTACACTTTC.

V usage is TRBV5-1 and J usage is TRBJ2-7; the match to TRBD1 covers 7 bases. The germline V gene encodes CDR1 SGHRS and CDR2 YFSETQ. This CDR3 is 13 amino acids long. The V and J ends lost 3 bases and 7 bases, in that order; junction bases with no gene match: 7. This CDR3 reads CASSSRTGREQYF. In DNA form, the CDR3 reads TGCGCCAGCAGCTCCCGGACAGGAAGGGAGCAGTACTTC.

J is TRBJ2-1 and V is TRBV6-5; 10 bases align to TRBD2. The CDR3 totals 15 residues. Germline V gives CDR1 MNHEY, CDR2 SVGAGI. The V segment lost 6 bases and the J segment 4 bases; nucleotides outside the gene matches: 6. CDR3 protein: CASRPGTSEYNEQFF. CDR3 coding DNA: TGTGCCAGCAGGCCCGGGACTAGCGAGTACAATGAGCAGTTCTTC.

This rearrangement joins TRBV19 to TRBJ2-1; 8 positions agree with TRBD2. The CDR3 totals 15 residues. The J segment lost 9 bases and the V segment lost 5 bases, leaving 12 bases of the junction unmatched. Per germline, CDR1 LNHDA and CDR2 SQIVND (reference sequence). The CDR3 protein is CASSALSGGNLEQFF. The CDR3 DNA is TGTGCCAGTAGTGCCCTTTCGGGAGGGAACCTTGAGCAGTTCTTC.

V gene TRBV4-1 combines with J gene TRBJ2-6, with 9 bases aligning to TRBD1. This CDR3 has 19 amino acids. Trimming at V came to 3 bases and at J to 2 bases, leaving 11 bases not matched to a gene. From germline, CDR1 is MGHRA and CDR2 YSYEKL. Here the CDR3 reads CASSQALQGAWAGANVLTF. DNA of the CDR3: TGCGCCAGCAGCCAGGCCCTACAGGGGGCGTGGGCTGGGGCCAACGTCCTGACTTTC.

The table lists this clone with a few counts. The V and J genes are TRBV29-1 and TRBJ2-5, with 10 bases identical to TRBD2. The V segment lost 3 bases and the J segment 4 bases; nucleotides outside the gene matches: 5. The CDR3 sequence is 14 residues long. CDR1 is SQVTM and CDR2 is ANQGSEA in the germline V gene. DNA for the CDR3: TGCAGCGTTGATTCGTTAGCGGGGGGAGAGACCCAGTACTTC. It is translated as CSVDSLAGGETQYF.